This T cell receptor (beta chain) is from a study of CD8 T cells in Susac syndrome. Healthy donors served as age- and sex-matched controls. Negative isolation yielded the CD8+ and CD4+ T cells, while FACS enriched the TEMRA cells. The CDR3 is 13 residues long. V lost 3 bases and J lost 2, with 10 bases in between. Germline loops: CDR1 DFQATT, CDR2 SNEGSKA (reference sequence). The RNA input was about 0.45 to 1 ug, and it was reverse transcribed with random hexamers. TCRdb reanalysed the immunoSEQ multiplex PCR reads using MiXCR and keeps one entry per CDR3 protein. Among 95,000 to 150,000 distinct CDR3 sequences listed, about 93% were seen once.

The rearrangement links TRBV20-1 to TRBJ2-5, with TRBD1 as a possible D gene (6 bases). This TCR was sampled from a human donor in good health. The sequenced material came from CD4+ T cells from PBMCs. CDR3 nucleotide sequence: TGCAGTGCTAGTTACAGGGATCAAGAGACCCAGTACTTC. Translated, it gives CSASYRDQETQYF.